The 26 T cell receptor beta chains below were found in one sample sequenced in a study of blood T cell repertoires in COVID-19. Sequenced by immunoSEQ multiplex PCR; TCRdb stores in-frame clones only, minus some. This sample has about 250,000 clones; 70% to 90% occur once, and the top ten carry more than 1.2%. Sequencing was done on a sample of peripheral blood. The receptors were sampled from a man older than 75 with acute or convalescent COVID-19.

The CDR3 loop is CASSLAVTGEGYTF. The CDR3 DNA reads TGCGCCAGCAGCTTGGCAGTGACAGGGGAAGGCTACACCTTC. The chain combines TRBV5-1 with TRBJ1-2, with 8 bases fitting TRBD1. The germline V gene encodes CDR1 SGHRS and CDR2 YFSETQ. J gave up 8 bases and V 0 bases, and 6 bases lay outside the gene matches. There are 14 residues in the CDR3. Together with reference TRBV5-1 and TRBJ1-2, the CDR3 gives the full variable domain: KAGVTQTPRYLIKTRGQQVTLSCSPISGHRSVSWYQQTPGQGLQFLFEYFSETQRNKGNFPGRFSGRQFSNSRSEMNVSTLELGDSALYLCASSLAVTGEGYTFGSGTRLTVV.

CDR3 DNA: TGTGCCATCAGGACTGGACTAGCGGGAACTACGCAGTATTTT. Amino acid sequence: CAIRTGLAGTTQYF. This chain connects TRBV10-3 to TRBJ2-3, with 12 nucleotides matching TRBD2. Looked up from germline, CDR1 is ENHRY and CDR2 is SYGVKD. The CDR3 sequence is 14 residues long. Losses at the gene ends were 6 bases for V and 8 bases for J; bases not matched to a gene: 6.

V and J are TRBV7-2 and TRBJ2-1; TRBD2 is a possible D gene (5 bases). This CDR3 has 18 residues. Trimming shortened V by 2 bases and J by 0 bases, and 17 bases separated the two germline ends. The germline gives CDR1 SGHTA, CDR2 FQGNSA. The CDR3 region is CASSLNYLGRDSYNEQFF. CDR3 bases: TGTGCCAGCAGCTTAAATTATCTGGGCCGGGACTCCTACAATGAGCAGTTCTTC.

The chain's CDR3 is CSVERSSGNTIYF. DNA of the CDR3: TGCAGCGTTGAGAGGAGCTCTGGAAACACCATATATTTT. The gene calls are TRBV29-1 and TRBJ1-3; D call uncertain. CDR1 and CDR2 (germline): SQVTM, ANQGSEA. The CDR3 totals 13 residues. Trimming left V 3 bases short and J 0 bases short, with 6 bases between.

The J gene is TRBJ2-7, the V gene TRBV5-1; a weak D match, TRBD2 (5 bases). Between the trimmed V and J ends, which lost 1 base and 2 bases, there was a span of 16 bases. The CDR3 consists of 16 residues. Germline CDR1 and CDR2: SGHRS and YFSETQ. In nucleotides, the CDR3 is TGCGCCAGCAGCTTGTTACCTCGGGGTGCGACCTACGAGCAGTACTTC. Translating gives CASSLLPRGATYEQYF. The full variable domain, completed using reference TRBV5-1 and TRBJ2-7, is KAGVTQTPRYLIKTRGQQVTLSCSPISGHRSVSWYQQTPGQGLQFLFEYFSETQRNKGNFPGRFSGRQFSNSRSEMNVSTLELGDSALYLCASSLLPRGATYEQYFGPGTRLTVT.

The gene calls are TRBV27 and TRBJ2-1, with 8 nucleotides matching TRBD2. The CDR3 consists of 14 residues. Germline V lookup: CDR1 MNHEY, CDR2 SMNVEV (reference sequence). J gave up 8 bases and V 7 bases, and 10 bases lay outside the gene matches. This CDR3 is CASNLVAGGYEQFF. CDR3 DNA: TGTGCCAGCAACCTGGTGGCGGGAGGCTATGAGCAGTTCTTC.

The rearrangement uses TRBV2 and TRBJ1-4; 9 nucleotides align to TRBD1. The CDR3 contains 15 residues. The germline CDR1 and CDR2 sequences are SNHLY and FYNNEI. The ends lost 5 bases at V and 5 bases at J; junction bases unmatched: 6. This CDR3 is CASSQTGTGNEKLFF. As DNA, the CDR3 is TGTGCCAGCAGTCAAACCGGGACAGGGAATGAAAAACTGTTTTTT.

CDR3 region: CASKRTSAETQYF. CDR3 sequence (DNA): TGTGCCAGCAAGCGGACTAGCGCCGAGACCCAGTACTTC. The chain carries TRBV27 and TRBJ2-5; 9 bases line up with TRBD2. Trimming took 7 bases from V and 5 from J; bases not matched to a gene: 5. The CDR3 loop spans 13 amino acids. The germline V gene has CDR1 MNHEY and CDR2 SMNVEV (reference sequence).

This chain joins TRBV19 and TRBJ2-3; D perhaps matches TRBD2 (6 bases). The CDR3 has 16 amino acids. V was clipped by 5 bases and J by 7 bases, with 22 bases between them. The germline gives CDR1 LNHDA, CDR2 SQIVND (reference sequence). The CDR3 loop is CASSYFVAGFVNTQYF. The CDR3, as DNA: TGTGCCAGTAGTTACTTCGTGGCGGGGTTCGTAAATACGCAGTATTTT.

The chain combines TRBV14 with TRBJ2-7; possibly TRBD2 for D (5 bases). The V gene's germline CDR1 is SGHDN and CDR2 FVKESK. The V end lost 4 bases, the J end lost 3 bases, and 13 bases lay between the germline ends. This CDR3 spans 14 amino acids. For the CDR3, the DNA is TGTGCCAGCAGCCTTATCGGGAAATTCTACGAGCAGTACTTC. Translation: CASSLIGKFYEQYF.

This chain links TRBV5-6 with TRBJ1-1, with D unclear. The CDR3 has 15 amino acids. Deletions cut 0 bases from V and 1 base from J, with 10 bases between. Germline lookup yields CDR1 SGHDT and CDR2 YYEEEE. DNA of the CDR3: TGTGCCAGCAGCTTGGGTTTTGTCAGGAACACTGAAGCTTTCTTT. Its protein product is CASSLGFVRNTEAFF.

The chain links TRBV5-4 to TRBJ1-2; D is undetermined. From germline, CDR1 is SGHNT and CDR2 YYREEE (reference sequence). Trimming took 2 bases from V and 5 from J, leaving 10 bases between them. The CDR3 consists of 13 residues. As DNA, the CDR3 is TGTGCCAGCAGCTTTTTCGGGGAATATGGCTACACCTTC. Translating gives CASSFFGEYGYTF.

Only one count was recorded for this clone. The chain is built from TRBV11-2 and TRBJ1-1; 7 positions match TRBD1. Germline lookup yields CDR1 SGHAT and CDR2 FQNNGV. There are 15 residues in the CDR3. V dropped 0 bases and J dropped 7; count of bases not matched to a gene: 8. This CDR3 reads CASSLDPSGTDEAFF. CDR3 sequence (DNA): TGTGCCAGCAGCTTAGACCCGTCCGGGACAGATGAAGCTTTCTTT.

This clone was seen a few times. The chain combines TRBV2 with TRBJ2-5; 7 nucleotides align to TRBD1. Looked up from germline, CDR1 is SNHLY and CDR2 is FYNNEI. The trim removed 6 bases at V and 4 bases at J, leaving 5 bases unmatched. The CDR3 spans 13 residues. DNA for the CDR3: TGTGCCAGCAGGAGTACAGGGGCAGAGACCCAGTACTTC. This sequence encodes CASRSTGAETQYF.

The rearrangement joins TRBV12-3 or TRBV12-4 to TRBJ1-5; TRBD1 might be the D (5 bases). The CDR3 runs 13 residues. With 3 bases removed from V and 7 bases from J, the gap between germline ends came to 10 bases. CDR3 coding DNA: TGTGCCAGCAGTTTTTCGGGGGACCAGCCCCAGCATTTT. Translating it yields CASSFSGDQPQHF.

V usage is TRBV7-8 and J usage is TRBJ2-1; 9 nucleotides agree with TRBD2. Per germline, CDR1 SGHVS and CDR2 FQNEAQ. After removal of 4 bases from V and 4 bases from J, the junction contained 5 bases not matched to a gene. The CDR3 totals 15 residues. In DNA form, the CDR3 reads TGTGCCAGCAGCTACAGCGGGGGGCGGTACAATGAGCAGTTCTTC. This gives the protein CASSYSGGRYNEQFF.

The chain recombines TRBV4-2 with TRBJ2-3, with 15 bases identical to TRBD2. This CDR3 has 17 residues. V shed 4 bases, J shed 2 bases, and the junction held 4 bases outside the gene matches. Germline CDR1 is LGHNA and CDR2 is YNFKEQ. The CDR3 nucleotides are TGTGCCAGCAGCCCCCGGACTAGCGGGGGGGACACAGATACGCAGTATTTT. It is translated as CASSPRTSGGDTDTQYF.

The V gene is TRBV6-5, the J gene TRBJ1-4; D ambiguous. Trimming cost V 6 bases and J 5 bases, with 10 bases left between them. This CDR3 is built from 13 residues. Germline CDR1 and CDR2: MNHEY and SVGAGI. Here the CDR3 reads CASRRDTNEKLFF. The CDR3 DNA follows: TGTGCCAGCAGGAGAGACACCAATGAAAAACTGTTTTTT.

J is TRBJ2-5 and V is TRBV5-1; 15 nucleotides agree with TRBD2. V shed 6 bases and J 2 bases; nucleotides not matched to a gene: 8. There are 17 residues in the CDR3. The germline gives CDR1 SGHRS, CDR2 YFSETQ. The CDR3 region is CASTSVGLAGGQETQYF. CDR3 nucleotides: TGCGCCAGCACCTCCGTGGGACTAGCGGGGGGACAAGAGACCCAGTACTTC.

The chain has TRBV5-1 and TRBJ2-2, with D uncertain. The CDR3 has 12 residues. Germline V gene data show CDR1 as SGHRS and CDR2 as YFSETQ. V gave up 4 bases and J gave up 6 bases, with 7 bases separating them. CDR3 nucleotide sequence: TGCGCCAGCAGCATAACAGCCGGGGAGCTGTTTTTT. This codes for CASSITAGELFF.

This chain joins TRBV19 and TRBJ1-6; D might be TRBD1 (5 bases). The CDR3 length is 15 residues. The germline V gene has CDR1 LNHDA and CDR2 SQIVND (reference sequence). Between the trimmed V and J ends, which lost 7 bases and 7 bases, there was a span of 17 bases. Here the CDR3 DNA reads TGTGCCAGTAAGGAATTCAAGGGGAAAAATTCACCCCTCCACTTT. Residues: CASKEFKGKNSPLHF.

The genes are TRBV29-1 and TRBJ2-3, with TRBD2 identical over 8 bases. CDR3 length: 13 residues. CDR1 SQVTM and CDR2 ANQGSEA come from the germline V gene. The CDR3 loop reads CSGSGGFTDTQYF. The CDR3 DNA sequence: TGCAGTGGGTCGGGGGGGTTCACAGATACGCAGTATTTT.

This chain uses TRBV9 with TRBJ2-7, with D perhaps matching TRBD1 (6 bases). V dropped 0 bases and J dropped 3 bases, with 10 bases sitting between them. Germline V gene sequence: CDR1 SGDLS, CDR2 YYNGEE. The CDR3 covers 14 residues. CDR3 in DNA: TGTGCCAGCAGCGTAGGGGACACCTTCTACGAGCAGTACTTC. Translation: CASSVGDTFYEQYF.

J is TRBJ2-5 and V is TRBV5-1; 9 bases map to TRBD1. CDR1 and CDR2 (germline): SGHRS, YFSETQ. V lost 4 bases and J lost 4; bases outside the gene matches: 5. The CDR3 is 14 amino acids. CDR3 loop: CASSLRTGVETQYF. In DNA form, the CDR3 reads TGCGCCAGCAGCCTACGGACAGGGGTAGAGACCCAGTACTTC.

The chain recombines TRBV27 with TRBJ1-3; the match to TRBD1 covers 9 bases. The CDR3 consists of 14 residues. The junction had 4 bases not matched to a gene; V was cut back by 6 bases and J by 4 bases. The germline V gene has CDR1 MNHEY and CDR2 SMNVEV (reference sequence). Here the CDR3 reads CASSPDRGGNTIYF. CDR3 bases: TGTGCCAGCAGCCCCGACAGGGGGGGAAACACCATATATTTT.

V is TRBV5-4 and J is TRBJ2-7; 13 positions agree with TRBD2. The J segment lost 0 bases and the V segment lost 0 bases, leaving 3 bases of the junction unmatched. The germline V gene has CDR1 SGHNT and CDR2 YYREEE (reference sequence). There are 17 residues in the CDR3. CDR3 in DNA: TGTGCCAGCAGCTTGGAACTAGCGGGAGGGAGCTCCTACGAGCAGTACTTC. Its translation is CASSLELAGGSSYEQYF.